Listed below are T cell receptor beta chains from one sample, sequenced in a study of T-cell reconstitution after alpha-beta-depleted transplantation in children. TCRdb reanalysed the PCR reads using MiXCR and keeps one entry per CDR3 protein. The sample carries 210,000 or so distinct CDR3 sequences, approximately 10% recorded once. The starting material was PBMCs from the stem cell graft donor, obtained from the stem cell graft. These receptors came from a human donor who donated a stem cell graft to a child with acute lymphoblastic leukemia. Both conserved end residues are part of each CDR3. Each record gives: J gene, clone size, D gene, V gene, CDR3 DNA, CDR3 protein. D genes are given only for firm matches. Not all rows give a size; the values are once, few, many and, for expanded clones, a class.

>TRBJ2-5|few|-|TRBV9
TGTGCCAGCAGCGTAGAATCCGGGGAGACCCAGTACTTC
CASSVESGETQYF
>TRBJ2-1|many|-|TRBV12-3/TRBV12-4
TGTGCCAGCAGTTTGATCAACAGGGTGGACAATGAGCAGTTCTTC
CASSLINRVDNEQFF
>TRBJ2-2|few|TRBD2|TRBV6-2/TRBV6-3
TGTGCCAGCAGCCCTCCGAGACTAGCGGCGAACACCGGGGAGCTGTTTTTT
CASSPPRLAANTGELFF
>TRBJ2-7|many|-|TRBV20-1
TGCAGTGCTTCTCCGGGACCATCCTACGAGCAGTACTTC
CSASPGPSYEQYF
>TRBJ2-3|medium-sized|-|TRBV10-3
TGTGCCATCAGCGATTCAGATACGCAGTATTTT
CAISDSDTQYF
>TRBJ1-4|many|-|TRBV5-1
TGCGCCAGCAGCAACTTGGGGAATGAAAAACTGTTTTTT
CASSNLGNEKLFF
>TRBJ1-2|few|TRBD1|TRBV29-1
TGCAGCGTTCATCAGGGGGCTAGCTATGGCTACACCTTC
CSVHQGASYGYTF
>TRBJ1-6|few|-|TRBV11-2
TGTGCCAGCAGCCCCCCCGCACCAGGGGACCTATATAATTCACCCCTCCACTTT
CASSPPAPGDLYNSPLHF
>TRBJ1-1|few|-|TRBV27
TGTGCCAGCAGTTTTGGGGGGGAGGCTTTCTTT
CASSFGGEAFF
>TRBJ2-1|-|-|TRBV7-9
TGTGCCAGCAGCTTAAGGTCGGGACTCGGCTCCTACAATGAGCAGTTCTTC
CASSLRSGLGSYNEQFF
>TRBJ1-2|few|-|TRBV12-3/TRBV12-4
TGTGCCAGCAGTTCCGGACTCTGGGGGTTGATTAACTATGGCTACACCTTC
CASSSGLWGLINYGYTF
>TRBJ1-1|few|TRBD1|TRBV12-3/TRBV12-4
TGTGCCAGCAGTTTGCCAGGGGGTGAAGCTTTCTTT
CASSLPGGEAFF
>TRBJ1-1|-|-|TRBV19
TGTGCCAGTATCGGGAAGGGGAGCACTGAAGCTTTCTTT
CASIGKGSTEAFF
>TRBJ1-5|few|-|TRBV7-6
TGTGCCAGCAGCTTGACAGAATATAGCAATCAGCCCCAGCATTTT
CASSLTEYSNQPQHF
>TRBJ2-7|few|-|TRBV15
TGTGCCACCAGCAGTAGGACATTCTACGAGCAGTACTTC
CATSSRTFYEQYF
>TRBJ2-5|-|TRBD2|TRBV7-2
TGTGCCAGCAGCTTAAAGCGCGGGGGGGCAGGGGAGACCCAGTACTTC
CASSLKRGGAGETQYF
>TRBJ2-3|few|-|TRBV27
TGTGCCAGCAGAATAGGGAGCGCAGATACGCAGTATTTT
CASRIGSADTQYF
>TRBJ1-2|few|-|TRBV18
TGTGCCAGCTCACCAAAACAGGGTCTGGACTATGGCTACACCTTC
CASSPKQGLDYGYTF
>TRBJ1-2|-|-|TRBV20-1
TGCATTGCTAGTAACCGCAACTATGGCTACACCTTC
CIASNRNYGYTF
>TRBJ1-2|few|-|TRBV6-5
TGTGCCAGCAGTTACGCGTCGTGGGGGCTAGCTAACTATGGCTACACCTTC
CASSYASWGLANYGYTF
>TRBJ1-2|-|-|TRBV5-6
TGTGCCAGCAGCATGAGTAGTGGCTACACCTTC
CASSMSSGYTF
>TRBJ2-2|many|-|TRBV7-9
TGTGCCAGCAGCCCCGGGCGGGGAAACACCGGGGAGCTGTTTTTT
CASSPGRGNTGELFF
>TRBJ2-5|many|TRBD1|TRBV7-9
TGTGCCAGCAGCTTAGCCTTCGGACAGGCGGAGACCCAGTACTTC
CASSLAFGQAETQYF
>TRBJ2-3|-|TRBD2|TRBV7-6
TGTGCCAGCAGCTTAGGGATGACTAGCGGAGGGAGCACAGATACGCAGTATTTT
CASSLGMTSGGSTDTQYF
>TRBJ2-3|-|TRBD1|TRBV29-1
TGCAGCGACGGGACAGGGGCAGATACGCAGTATTTT
CSDGTGADTQYF
>TRBJ2-7|many|TRBD2|TRBV27
TGTGCCAGCAGTTTCCTGACTAGCGGGGTACACGAGCAGTACTTC
CASSFLTSGVHEQYF
>TRBJ2-4|-|-|TRBV29-1
TGCAGCGTTGAAGGGGGCCTGAAGGATCAGTACTTC
CSVEGGLKDQYF
>TRBJ1-1|-|TRBD1|TRBV14
TGTGCCAGCAGCCCCATTGACAGGGCGAACACTGAAGCTTTCTTT
CASSPIDRANTEAFF
>TRBJ2-7|few|TRBD1|TRBV11-2
TGTGCCAGCAGCTTATCAGGGGGCTTCGCGTCCTACGAGCAGTACTTC
CASSLSGGFASYEQYF
>TRBJ2-7|many|TRBD1|TRBV28
TGTGCCAGCAGTGGGCACGGGACAGTGACCTACGAGCAGTACTTC
CASSGHGTVTYEQYF
>TRBJ2-5|few|-|TRBV4-1
TGCGCCAGCAGCCAATTTCTCGGACAGACCCAAGAGACCCAGTACTTC
CASSQFLGQTQETQYF
>TRBJ1-2|few|TRBD1|TRBV5-6
TGTGCCAGCAGCTTTGCGGACAGGGGGCCTGGTTATGGCTACACCTTC
CASSFADRGPGYGYTF
>TRBJ1-2|many|-|TRBV4-3
TGCGCCAGCAGCCAAGATTTTAACGGGGACTATGGCTACACCTTC
CASSQDFNGDYGYTF
>TRBJ1-3|-|-|TRBV30
TGTGCCTGGAGTGTACCGGGTCAATCTGGAAACACCATATATTTT
CAWSVPGQSGNTIYF
>TRBJ2-2|-|-|TRBV6-5
TGTGCCAGCAGTTACAGTCGGGATCCGGGCACCGGGGAGCTGTTTTTT
CASSYSRDPGTGELFF
>TRBJ2-3|many|TRBD2|TRBV20-1
TGCAGTGCCACCTCTCCGGGGGGGACTAGCACAGATACGCAGTATTTT
CSATSPGGTSTDTQYF
>TRBJ2-7|-|-|TRBV5-1
TGCGCCAGCAGCTTGGAAGGGATCGAATCCTACGAGCAGTACTTC
CASSLEGIESYEQYF
>TRBJ2-7|many|-|TRBV5-6
TGTGCCAGCAGCTTTAGGGTGGCCGACTACGAGCAGTACTTC
CASSFRVADYEQYF
>TRBJ1-4|few|-|TRBV3-1
TGTGCCAGCAGCCAAGATTATCAGGGGAGATGGAGGGAAAAACTGTTTTTT
CASSQDYQGRWREKLFF
>TRBJ2-2|-|TRBD1|TRBV6-2/TRBV6-3
TGTGCCAGCAGTTGGGGACAGCTCGCGAACACCGGGGAGCTGTTTTTT
CASSWGQLANTGELFF
>TRBJ2-2|-|-|TRBV11-1
TGTGCCAGCTTTTCCCAATCGGTAAAGGCAACCGCCACCGGGGAGCTGTTTTTT
CASFSQSVKATATGELFF
>TRBJ1-5|-|TRBD1|TRBV7-9
TGTGCCAGCAGCTTATTCGGGACAGCTTATAGCAATCAGCCCCAGCATTTT
CASSLFGTAYSNQPQHF
>TRBJ2-5|many|-|TRBV5-1
TGCGCCAGCAGGTGGCAGGAGCAAGAGACCCAGTACTTC
CASRWQEQETQYF
>TRBJ1-3|-|-|TRBV3-1
TGTGCCAGCAGCCCCTGGACAGCGGCGAGCTCTGGAAACACCATATATTTT
CASSPWTAASSGNTIYF
>TRBJ2-7|few|TRBD1|TRBV5-5
TGTGCCAGCAGCTGGGGACAGGGGACCAACGAGCAGTACTTC
CASSWGQGTNEQYF
>TRBJ1-2|many|TRBD1|TRBV12-3/TRBV12-4
TGTGCCAGCAGTCAGGGACAGATCTATGGCTACACCTTC
CASSQGQIYGYTF
>TRBJ1-1|-|TRBD1|TRBV7-2
TGTGCCAGCAGCCCAGGGACAGGAAAACTTGAAGCTTTCTTT
CASSPGTGKLEAFF
>TRBJ2-7|many|TRBD1|TRBV29-1
TGCAGCGTCGGGGGTCGGACAGGGTCCCACGAGCAGTACTTC
CSVGGRTGSHEQYF
>TRBJ2-7|few|TRBD2|TRBV10-2
TGCGCCAGCAGTGATTACCCGGGACTAGCGGGGAAAGAGCAGTACTTC
CASSDYPGLAGKEQYF